This TCR beta chain was obtained from a study of blood T cell repertoires in COVID-19. Across the study: PBMCs, B-cell-depleted T cells, or T cells provided the cDNA or gDNA that made up the material.

Germline V gene sequence: CDR1 SGHVS, CDR2 FNYEAQ. The CDR3 consists of 15 residues. Trimming at V came to 3 bases and at J to 4 bases, leaving 0 bases not matched to a gene. Per the authors' pipeline: By means of reference gene primer amplification, nucleated cell counts were estimated. Here immunoSEQ multiplex PCR was the method, and the copy in TCRdb shows in-frame clones only, minus some. The V and J calls and clone size are taken from that table; D and trimming were inferred from the DNA. The sample comprises around 430,000 clones, approximately 90% of which are singletons, and roughly 12% rests with the top ten.

The sequence came from a woman aged 50 to 60 with COVID-19, enrolled during active disease. The sequenced sample was peripheral blood. The chain recombines TRBV7-6 with TRBJ2-5; the match to TRBD2 covers 15 bases. CDR3 nucleotides: TGTGCCAGCAGCTTGGGACTAGCGGGGGGAGAGACCCAGTACTTC. This translates into CASSLGLAGGETQYF.